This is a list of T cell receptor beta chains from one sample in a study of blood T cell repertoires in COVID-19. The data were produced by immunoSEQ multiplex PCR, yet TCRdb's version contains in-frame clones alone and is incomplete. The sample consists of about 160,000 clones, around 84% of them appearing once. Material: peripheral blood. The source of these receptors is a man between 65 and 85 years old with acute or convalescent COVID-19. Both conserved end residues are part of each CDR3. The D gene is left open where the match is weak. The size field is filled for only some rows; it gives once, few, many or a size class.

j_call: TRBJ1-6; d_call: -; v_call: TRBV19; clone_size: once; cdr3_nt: TGTGCCAGTAGGGGGGCAGGGGATTCACCCCTCCACTTT; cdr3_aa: CASRGAGDSPLHF
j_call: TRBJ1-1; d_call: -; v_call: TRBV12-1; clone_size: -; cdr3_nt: TGTGCCAGCAGCTTTGTCGATGAAGCAGCTTTCTTT; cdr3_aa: CASSFVDEAAFF
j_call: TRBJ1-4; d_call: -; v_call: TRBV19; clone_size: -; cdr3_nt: TGTGCCAGTAGTATCCAGGTGGGCCCGGCGACCCCTATTTTT; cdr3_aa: CASSIQVGPATPIF
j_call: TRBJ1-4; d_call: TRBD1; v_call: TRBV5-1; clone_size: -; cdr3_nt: TGCGCCAGCAGCCAGGGACAGGCAGATGAAAAACTGTTTTTT; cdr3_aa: CASSQGQADEKLFF
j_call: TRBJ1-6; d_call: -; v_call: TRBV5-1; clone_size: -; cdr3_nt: TGCGCCAGCAGCCTAGAGAATTCACCCCTCCACTTT; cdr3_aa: CASSLENSPLHF
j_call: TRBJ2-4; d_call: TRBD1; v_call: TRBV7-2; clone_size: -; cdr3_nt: TGTGCCAGCAGCTTGGGACAGGGTAGGCAATTGGCCAAAAACATTCAGTACTTC; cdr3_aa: CASSLGQGRQLAKNIQYF
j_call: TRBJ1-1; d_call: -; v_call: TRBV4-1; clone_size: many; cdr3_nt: TGCGCCAGCAGCTCCCCCCTCCGGGGGACTGAAGCTTTCTTT; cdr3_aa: CASSSPLRGTEAFF
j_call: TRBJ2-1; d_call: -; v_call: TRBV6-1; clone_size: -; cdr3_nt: TGTGCCAGCAGTGAAAATTACAGCTACAATGAGCAGTTCTTC; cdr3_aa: CASSENYSYNEQFF
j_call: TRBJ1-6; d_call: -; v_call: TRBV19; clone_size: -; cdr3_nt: TGTGCCAGTAGCCGACTGGACTCTAATTCACCCCTCCACTTT; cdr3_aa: CASSRLDSNSPLHF
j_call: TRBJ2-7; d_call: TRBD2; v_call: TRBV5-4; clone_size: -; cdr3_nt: TGTGCCAGCAGCCGGACTAGCGGGAAGATCTACGAGCAGTACTTC; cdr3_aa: CASSRTSGKIYEQYF
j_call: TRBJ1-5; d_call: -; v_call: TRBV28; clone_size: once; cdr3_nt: TGTGCCAGCCAGAGGGCGGTGGGGAGCAATCAGCCCCAGCATTTT; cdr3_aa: CASQRAVGSNQPQHF
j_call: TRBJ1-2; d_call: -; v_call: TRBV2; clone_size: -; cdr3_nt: TGTGCCAGCAGTGAGGCTAGCCCTAACTATGGCTACACCTTC; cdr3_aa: CASSEASPNYGYTF
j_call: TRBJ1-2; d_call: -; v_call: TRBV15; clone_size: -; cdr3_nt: TGTGCCACCAGTGTCAATCCCAGGGCTAACTATGGCTACACCTTC; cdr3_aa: CATSVNPRANYGYTF
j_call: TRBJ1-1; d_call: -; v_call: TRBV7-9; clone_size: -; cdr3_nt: TGTGCCAGCAGCCGAGCTCAGGGCCGACTGGCTTTCTTT; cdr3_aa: CASSRAQGRLAFF
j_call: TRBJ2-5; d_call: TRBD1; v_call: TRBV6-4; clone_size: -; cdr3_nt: TGTGCCAGCAGTGCGGAACAGGGGCGGACCCAGTACTTC; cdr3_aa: CASSAEQGRTQYF
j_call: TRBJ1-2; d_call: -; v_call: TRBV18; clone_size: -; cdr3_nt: TGTGCCAGCTCACCAGGGCCCTACGCTCTTGACTATGGCTACACCTTC; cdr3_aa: CASSPGPYALDYGYTF
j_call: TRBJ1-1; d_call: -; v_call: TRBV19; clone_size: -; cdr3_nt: TGTGCCAGTAGTCCCCGGGAGGGAAAAGCTTTCTTT; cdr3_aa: CASSPREGKAFF
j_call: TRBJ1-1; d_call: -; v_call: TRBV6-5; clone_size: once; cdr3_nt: TGTGCCAGCAGTTACATCGGGGTCGGCAACACTGAAGCTTTCTTT; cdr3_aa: CASSYIGVGNTEAFF
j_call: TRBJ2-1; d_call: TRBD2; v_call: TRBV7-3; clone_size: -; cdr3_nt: TGTGCCAGCAGCCAGCGGGGGCCCTCGGGCGATGAGCAGTTCTTC; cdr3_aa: CASSQRGPSGDEQFF
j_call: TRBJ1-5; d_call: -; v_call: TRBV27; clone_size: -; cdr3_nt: TGTGCCAGCAGCCCCTTGAGGGGCAATCAGCCCCAGCATTTT; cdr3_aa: CASSPLRGNQPQHF
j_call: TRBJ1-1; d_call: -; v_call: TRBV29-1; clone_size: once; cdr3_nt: TGCAGCGTTGGAGGCAGGGAACACACTGAAGCTTTCTTT; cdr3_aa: CSVGGREHTEAFF
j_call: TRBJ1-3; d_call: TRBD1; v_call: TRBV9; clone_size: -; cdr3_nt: TGTGCCAGCAGCCCAAGACAGGGTTCAGGAAACACCATATATTTT; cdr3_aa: CASSPRQGSGNTIYF
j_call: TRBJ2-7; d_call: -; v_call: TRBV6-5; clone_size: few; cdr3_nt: TGTGCCAGCGAAGGGAGCTACGAGCAGTACTTC; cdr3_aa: CASEGSYEQYF
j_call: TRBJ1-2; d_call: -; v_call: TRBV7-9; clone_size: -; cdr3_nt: TGTGCCAGCAGCGCCTACTTTGATCGCGGTGGCTACACCTTC; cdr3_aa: CASSAYFDRGGYTF
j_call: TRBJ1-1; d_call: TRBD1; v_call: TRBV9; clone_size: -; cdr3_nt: TGTGCCAGCAGCGCAGGAACCGGGACAGAGCATACTGAAGCTTTCTTT; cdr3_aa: CASSAGTGTEHTEAFF
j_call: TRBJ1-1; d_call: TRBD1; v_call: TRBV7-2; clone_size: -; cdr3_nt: TGTGCCAGCAGCCCCCAGACAGGGGGGCAACGCACTGAAGCTTTCTTT; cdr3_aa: CASSPQTGGQRTEAFF
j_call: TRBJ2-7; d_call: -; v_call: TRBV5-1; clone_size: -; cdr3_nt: TGCGCCAGCAGCCTTGCAGGACAGCTCTCCCACGAGCAGTACTTC; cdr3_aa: CASSLAGQLSHEQYF
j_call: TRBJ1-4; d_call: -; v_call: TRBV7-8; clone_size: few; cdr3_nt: TGTGCCAGCAGCTTAGAATCAACGGGAAATGAAAAACTGTTTTTT; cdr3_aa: CASSLESTGNEKLFF
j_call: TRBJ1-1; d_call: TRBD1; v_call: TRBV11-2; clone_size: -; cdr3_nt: TGTGCCAGCAGCTTCGGACAGGGGAACACTGAAGCTTTCTTT; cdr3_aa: CASSFGQGNTEAFF
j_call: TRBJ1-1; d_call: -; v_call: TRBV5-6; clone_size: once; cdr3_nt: TGTGCCAGCAGCCCAGAAGAGAGACAGGCGTTGTTACCTGAAGCTTTCTTT; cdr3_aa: CASSPEERQALLPEAFF
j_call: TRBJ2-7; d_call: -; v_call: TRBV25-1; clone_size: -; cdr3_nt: TGTGCCAGCAGTGACCCGGGACTTTCCAGCGGTGGGGAGCAGTACTTC; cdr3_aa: CASSDPGLSSGGEQYF
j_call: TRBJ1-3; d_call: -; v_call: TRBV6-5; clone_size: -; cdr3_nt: TGTGCCAGCACGGAGGTGAACTCTGGAAACACCATATATTTT; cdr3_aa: CASTEVNSGNTIYF
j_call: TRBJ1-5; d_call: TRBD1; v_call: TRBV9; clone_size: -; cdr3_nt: TGTGCCAGCAGCGTAGCCGACAGGGTCGATCAGCCCCAGCATTTT; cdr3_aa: CASSVADRVDQPQHF
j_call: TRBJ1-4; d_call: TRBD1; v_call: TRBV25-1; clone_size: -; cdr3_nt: TGTGCCAGCAGTGGGTCAGGGGGCACCCTTAATGAAAAACTGTTTTTT; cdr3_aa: CASSGSGGTLNEKLFF
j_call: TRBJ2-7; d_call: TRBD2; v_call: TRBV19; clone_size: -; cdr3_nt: TGTGCCAGTAGTCTGTCTAGCGGGGCCGCCTACGAGCAGTACTTC; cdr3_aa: CASSLSSGAAYEQYF
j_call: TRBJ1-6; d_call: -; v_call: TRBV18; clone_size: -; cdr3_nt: TGTGCCAGCTCACCGGGAGGGGGGGCCAATTCACCCCTCCACTTT; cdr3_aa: CASSPGGGANSPLHF
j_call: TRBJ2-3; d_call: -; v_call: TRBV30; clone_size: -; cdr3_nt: TGTGCCTGGAGTTGGACAGTAGATACGCAGTATTTT; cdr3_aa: CAWSWTVDTQYF
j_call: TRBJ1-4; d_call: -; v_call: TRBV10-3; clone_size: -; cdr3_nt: TGTGCCATCAGTCCTGGGGGGGGCAGCGGAGAAAAACTGTTTTTT; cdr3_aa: CAISPGGGSGEKLFF
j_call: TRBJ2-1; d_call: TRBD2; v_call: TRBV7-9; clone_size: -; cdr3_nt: TGTGCCAGCAGCTTAGCGCGGACTAGCGGGCAAAATGAGCAGTTCTTC; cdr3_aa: CASSLARTSGQNEQFF
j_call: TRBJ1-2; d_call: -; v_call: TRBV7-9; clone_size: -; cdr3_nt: TGTGCCAGCAGCTTACGAACAGGCGCAGCTAACTATGGCTACACCTTC; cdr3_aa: CASSLRTGAANYGYTF
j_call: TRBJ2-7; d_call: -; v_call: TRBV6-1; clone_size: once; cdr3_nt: TGTGCCAGCAGTGAAGCGCTATTTGGTGAACGCGAGCAGTACTTC; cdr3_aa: CASSEALFGEREQYF
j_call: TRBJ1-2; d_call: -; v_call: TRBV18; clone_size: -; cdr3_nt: TGTGCCAGCATCCAGGAAGGGGCTAACTATGGCTACACCTTC; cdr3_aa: CASIQEGANYGYTF
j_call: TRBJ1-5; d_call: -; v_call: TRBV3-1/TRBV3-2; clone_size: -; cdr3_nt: TGTGCCAGCAGCCCCCGGTGGGGAGAGACCCAGCATTTT; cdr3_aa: CASSPRWGETQHF
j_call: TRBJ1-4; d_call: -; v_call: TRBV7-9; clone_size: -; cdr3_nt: TGTGCCAGCAGCCCGGGGGGGGCGCGTTTTAGTGAAAAACTGTTTTTT; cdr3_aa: CASSPGGARFSEKLFF
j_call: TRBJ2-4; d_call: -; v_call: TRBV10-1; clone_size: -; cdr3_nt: TGCGCCAGCAGTGAGGGACAGCCCGGGGACATTCAGTACTTC; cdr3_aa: CASSEGQPGDIQYF
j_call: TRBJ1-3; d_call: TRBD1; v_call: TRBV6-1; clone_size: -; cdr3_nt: TGTGCCAGCAGTGAATCGACAGGGCGCGGTGGAAACACCATATATTTT; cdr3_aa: CASSESTGRGGNTIYF
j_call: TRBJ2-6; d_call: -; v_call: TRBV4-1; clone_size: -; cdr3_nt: TGCGCCAGCAGCTACATGGAGGGTGGTGTAGCTGGGGCCAACGTCCTGACTTTC; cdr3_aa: CASSYMEGGVAGANVLTF